A selection of T cell receptor beta chains follows, all from one sample in a study of identical twins. TCRdb used MiXCR to reprocess the 5' RACE reads, holding one entry per CDR3 protein. This sample has some 690,000 distinct CDR3 sequences, with 21% found just once. The sample was also linked to a second study, of T cells expressing NK-cell markers.

The sample taken for sequencing was PBMCs. The source of these receptors is a woman in her late teens or twenties in good health. Both conserved end residues are part of each CDR3. Fields, in order: CDR3 protein, CDR3 DNA, D gene, clone size, J gene, V gene. D genes are given only for firm matches. Some rows have no size entry. The others give once, few or many, or a class for an expanded clone.

cdr3_aa: CASSLPGAGPSYNEQFF; cdr3_nt: TGTGCCAGCAGCCTCCCGGGCGCGGGGCCCTCCTACAATGAGCAGTTCTTC; d_call: NA; clone_size: few; j_call: TRBJ2-1; v_call: TRBV7-9
cdr3_aa: CSARVRQFTANYGYTF; cdr3_nt: TGCAGTGCTAGAGTGCGACAGTTCACTGCTAACTATGGCTACACCTTC; d_call: NA; clone_size: few; j_call: TRBJ1-2; v_call: TRBV20-1
cdr3_aa: CASSYERFF; cdr3_nt: TGTGCCAGCAGTTACGAAAGGTTCTTC; d_call: NA; clone_size: few; j_call: TRBJ2-1; v_call: TRBV6-2/TRBV6-3
cdr3_aa: CASSVDSSEAFF; cdr3_nt: TGTGCCAGCAGCGTAGACAGCTCTGAAGCTTTCTTT; d_call: NA; clone_size: NA; j_call: TRBJ1-1; v_call: TRBV9
cdr3_aa: CASRLRASKGTDTQYF; cdr3_nt: TGTGCCAGCAGGCTTAGGGCGAGTAAGGGGACAGATACGCAGTATTTT; d_call: NA; clone_size: few; j_call: TRBJ2-3; v_call: TRBV12-3/TRBV12-4
cdr3_aa: CATSMVAGGNTAAFF; cdr3_nt: TGTGCCACCAGCATGGTGGCAGGGGGCAATACGGCGGCTTTCTTT; d_call: TRBD1; clone_size: NA; j_call: TRBJ1-1; v_call: TRBV15
cdr3_aa: CASSLAQGWTEAFF; cdr3_nt: TGTGCCAGCAGCTTGGCGCAGGGATGGACTGAAGCTTTCTTT; d_call: NA; clone_size: NA; j_call: TRBJ1-1; v_call: TRBV5-5
cdr3_aa: CASSHPLDAARDTEAFF; cdr3_nt: TGTGCCAGCAGCCACCCACTTGACGCGGCGAGAGACACTGAAGCTTTCTTT; d_call: NA; clone_size: NA; j_call: TRBJ1-1; v_call: TRBV3-1
cdr3_aa: CASTFNPGSSTDTQYF; cdr3_nt: TGTGCCAGCACCTTCAACCCGGGATCGAGCACAGATACGCAGTATTTT; d_call: NA; clone_size: few; j_call: TRBJ2-3; v_call: TRBV12-3/TRBV12-4
cdr3_aa: CASSQLETANNEQFF; cdr3_nt: TGCGCCAGCAGCCAACTCGAAACGGCGAACAATGAGCAGTTCTTC; d_call: NA; clone_size: many; j_call: TRBJ2-1; v_call: TRBV5-1